This TCR beta chain was captured in a study of blood T cells in healthy people across ages. A second PCR of 7 to 11 cycles used a sample-barcoded 5' primer and a J-beta primer mix. Using its own MiXCR run on the 5' RACE reads, TCRdb lists one record per CDR3 protein. The repertoire holds roughly 1,000,000 distinct CDR3 sequences, with roughly a quarter as singletons. This clonotype was observed a few times. Each sample used at least 6 million PBMCs. V was shortened by 0 bases and J by 5 bases, with 13 bases between the two germline ends. The CDR3 length is 15 residues. From germline, CDR1 is LGHNA and CDR2 YSLEER. This same sample was also part of a study on T cells of mothers and their children. That work states: Thymic selection, a shaping force on TCR recombination output, acts similarly in related and unrelated pairs.

The sequencing input was blood. The source is a girl under 10 years old in good health. The gene calls are TRBV4-3 and TRBJ2-5, with no clear D. CDR3 DNA: TGCGCCAGCAGCCAAGATCGTACTGGGTGGGAGACCCAGTACTTC. The encoded protein is CASSQDRTGWETQYF.